The 28 T cell receptor beta chains reported below all come from one sample, sequenced in a study of T cell repertoires in cytomegalovirus infection. TCRdb reprocessed the reads via MiXCR and lists one record per CDR3 protein. The data show approximately 730,000 distinct CDR3 sequences, with approximately 33% seen just once and approximately 18% held by the top ten. These receptors are not linked to any known antigen. Material: cultured PBMCs, obtained from culture after CMV antigen stimulation. These receptors were obtained from a human donor in good health (CMV status not recorded). Some clones in this sample may be carry-over from other donors' samples.

V gene TRBV6-5 combines with J gene TRBJ2-7; 11 bases align to TRBD1. The CDR3 spans 14 residues. Germline V gene lookup returns CDR1 MNHEY and CDR2 SVGAGI. V lost 5 bases, J lost 6 bases, and 6 bases stayed unmatched. The chain's CDR3 is CASSQGQGVSEQYF. The CDR3 DNA reads as TGTGCCAGCAGTCAGGGACAGGGGGTCTCCGAGCAGTACTTC.

This chain links TRBV20-1 with TRBJ1-1; D may be TRBD1 (5 bases). The germline gives CDR1 DFQATT, CDR2 SNEGSKA (reference sequence). V lost 5 bases to trimming and J lost 9 bases, with 19 bases between them. CDR3 size: 13 residues. The CDR3 nucleotides read TGCAGTGCTGGGGGATCCCGGGCACACAAAGCTTTCTTT. This translates into CSAGGSRAHKAFF.

This sequence joins TRBV4-2 and TRBJ2-3; D remains unclear. The germline CDR1 and CDR2 sequences are LGHNA and YNFKEQ. CDR3 length: 20 amino acids. The germline V and J ends were trimmed by 1 base and 0 bases, with 23 bases remaining between them. The CDR3 spells CASSQGWVENLDSSTDTQYF. DNA of the CDR3: TGTGCCAGCAGCCAAGGTTGGGTAGAGAACTTAGACTCTAGCACAGATACGCAGTATTTT.

The chain uses TRBV12-3 or TRBV12-4 and TRBJ2-1; D remains ambiguous. The CDR3 contains 13 residues. The V gene lost 7 bases and the J gene lost 1 base, with 8 bases spanning the gap. The CDR3 here is CASTSGSYNEQFF. CDR3 bases: TGTGCCAGCACCTCAGGATCCTACAATGAGCAGTTCTTC.

Only a few counts were recorded for this clonotype. The rearrangement links TRBV10-3 to TRBJ1-1; D unresolved. Germline loops: CDR1 ENHRY, CDR2 SYGVKD. The CDR3 is 15 amino acids. The V and J ends lost 3 bases and 0 bases respectively, with 11 bases between them. CDR3 loop: CAISDSNFLNTEAFF. CDR3 in DNA: TGTGCCATCAGTGACAGTAACTTTTTGAACACTGAAGCTTTCTTT.

This clonotype has only a few counts. This chain connects TRBV7-2 to TRBJ2-5; no definite D call. The CDR3 extends over 14 amino acids. V lost 5 bases to trimming and J lost 4 bases, with 14 bases between them. The germline gives CDR1 SGHTA, CDR2 FQGNSA. Written as DNA, the CDR3 is TGTGCCAGCAGCCCCGAGTCAGGTCGAGAGACCCAGTACTTC. It is translated as CASSPESGRETQYF. Variable domain in full (rest from reference TRBV7-2 and TRBJ2-5): GAGVSQSPSNKVTEKGKDVELRCDPISGHTALYWYRQSLGQGLEFLIYFQGNSAPDKSGLPSDRFSAERTGGSVSTLTIQRTQQEDSAVYLCASSPESGRETQYFGPGTRLLVL.

This clonotype has more than one count but fewer than ten. The chain employs TRBV4-1 and TRBJ2-7; TRBD2 matches at 8 bases. This CDR3 contains 14 residues. Looked up from germline, CDR1 is MGHRA and CDR2 is YSYEKL. V shed 4 bases, J shed 5 bases, and the junction held 7 bases outside the gene matches. The CDR3 spells CASSLRLASDEQYF. The CDR3 DNA reads TGCGCCAGCAGCCTACGACTAGCGTCGGACGAGCAGTACTTC.

This clonotype was counted only a few times. This chain uses TRBV7-9 with TRBJ2-7; tentative D call: TRBD2 (7 bases). This CDR3 comprises 15 residues. CDR1 is SEHNR, CDR2 FQNEAQ, per germline (reference sequence). V was trimmed by 5 bases and J by 3 bases, leaving 17 bases between them. CDR3: CASSDGYREGYEQYF. Here the CDR3 DNA reads TGTGCCAGCAGCGACGGGTACAGGGAGGGCTACGAGCAGTACTTC.

There are a few counts of this clonotype. V is TRBV6-5 and J is TRBJ2-1; D uncertain. From germline, CDR1 is MNHEY and CDR2 SVGAGI. There are 11 residues in the CDR3. The ends were cut back, 3 bases at V and 9 bases at J, with 6 bases in the middle. The CDR3 nucleotides read TGTGCCAGCAGTTATTCTGGTGAGCAGTTCTTC. Translated, it gives CASSYSGEQFF.

A few counts support this clonotype. V gene TRBV20-1 combines with J gene TRBJ2-1; 9 bases are a match to TRBD2. Per the germline V gene, CDR1 is DFQATT and CDR2 is SNEGSKA (reference sequence). This CDR3 has 16 amino acids. The V segment lost 1 base and the J segment 2 bases; nucleotides outside the gene matches: 6. The CDR3, as DNA: TGCAGTGCTAGAGGGATCATAGCGGGAGCCTACAATGAGCAGTTCTTC. It is translated as CSARGIIAGAYNEQFF.

V and J are TRBV29-1 and TRBJ2-7; TRBD2 aligns across 7 bases. In germline, CDR1 is SQVTM, CDR2 ANQGSEA. Unmatched junction bases numbered 11, after V lost 5 bases and J lost 1 base. The CDR3 covers 15 residues. The DNA for the CDR3 is TGCAGCGTTATCCTGTCAGCGGGATTGTCCTACGAGCAGTACTTC. Its translation is CSVILSAGLSYEQYF.

The chain joins TRBV7-4 to TRBJ2-7; D is unresolved. The V gene lost 5 bases and the J gene lost 1 base, with 12 bases spanning the gap. The length of the CDR3 is 14 residues. Germline V gene data show CDR1 as SGHVT and CDR2 as SQSDAQ. Here the CDR3 reads CASSPDAVSYEQYF. CDR3 coding DNA: TGTGCCAGCAGCCCCGATGCTGTTTCCTACGAGCAGTACTTC.

This clonotype was observed many times. The J gene is TRBJ2-7, the V gene TRBV7-2; 8 bases align to TRBD1. Germline trimming cut 5 bases from V and 1 base from J; bases unmatched to any gene: 22. This CDR3 spans 20 amino acids. From germline, CDR1 is SGHTA and CDR2 FQGNSA. This CDR3 reads CASSRQVIITGRTGSYEQYF. As DNA, the CDR3 is TGTGCCAGCAGCCGCCAGGTTATTATTACTGGGAGGACAGGGTCCTACGAGCAGTACTTC.

This clonotype has a handful of counts. This chain links TRBV2 with TRBJ2-7; 7 bases line up with TRBD2. Trimming at V came to 11 bases and at J to 2 bases, leaving 12 bases not matched to a gene. The CDR3 runs 14 residues. Germline V gene sequence: CDR1 SNHLY, CDR2 FYNNEI. CDR3 in amino acids: CAGRRGTQTYEQYF. The CDR3 DNA reads as TGTGCCGGGAGGCGGGGGACTCAAACCTACGAGCAGTACTTC.

The chain employs TRBV29-1 and TRBJ2-5; 9 bases are shared with TRBD2. The CDR3 is 11 amino acids. The V and J ends lost 8 bases and 9 bases, in that order; junction bases with no gene match: 7. Germline CDR1 reads SQVTM; CDR2 reads ANQGSEA. The CDR3 protein is CSSLAGEAQYF. CDR3 DNA: TGCAGCTCTTTAGCGGGGGAGGCCCAGTACTTC.

This clonotype was detected only once. This sequence joins TRBV20-1 and TRBJ2-1, with 9 bases matching TRBD2. This CDR3 contains 14 residues. Germline assignment: CDR1 DFQATT and CDR2 SNEGSKA (reference sequence). Germline trimming cut 2 bases from V and 7 bases from J; bases unmatched to any gene: 6. This chain's CDR3 is CSARLAGGRNEQFF. DNA for the CDR3: TGCAGTGCTAGATTGGCGGGGGGGCGGAATGAGCAGTTCTTC.

In this sample, this clonotype turned up a few times. This rearrangement joins TRBV7-2 to TRBJ2-3; 9 positions match TRBD2. Germline assignment: CDR1 SGHTA and CDR2 FQGNSA. The CDR3 runs 14 residues. With 5 bases clipped from V and 8 bases from J, the junction kept 8 bases outside the gene matches. The CDR3 here is CASSIGLAPFTQYF. CDR3 in DNA: TGTGCCAGCAGCATCGGACTAGCGCCTTTTACGCAGTATTTT. The full variable domain, completed using reference TRBV7-2 and TRBJ2-3, is GAGVSQSPSNKVTEKGKDVELRCDPISGHTALYWYRQSLGQGLEFLIYFQGNSAPDKSGLPSDRFSAERTGGSVSTLTIQRTQQEDSAVYLCASSIGLAPFTQYFGPGTRLTVL.

The rearrangement links TRBV7-6 to TRBJ2-1, with 10 bases lining up with TRBD2. With 5 bases clipped from V and 8 bases from J, the junction kept 12 bases outside the gene matches. CDR3 length equals 16 residues. Germline loops: CDR1 SGHVS, CDR2 FNYEAQ. CDR3 sequence reads: CASSPRPSGSGDEQFF. CDR3 nucleotide sequence: TGTGCCAGCAGCCCCCGGCCTAGCGGGAGTGGGGATGAGCAGTTCTTC. The variable domain in full, with the rest retrieved from reference TRBV7-6 and TRBJ2-1, is GAGVSQSPRYKVTKRGQDVALRCDPISGHVSLYWYRQALGQGPEFLTYFNYEAQQDKSGLPNDRFSAERPEGSISTLTIQRTEQRDSAMYRCASSPRPSGSGDEQFFGPGTRLTVL.

This clonotype was seen a few times. This sequence joins TRBV27 and TRBJ2-3, with TRBD2 identical over 13 bases. CDR1 and CDR2 (germline): MNHEY, SMNVEV (reference sequence). J gave up 4 bases and V 0 bases, and 1 base lay outside the gene matches. The CDR3 runs 16 residues. The CDR3 nucleotides are TGTGCCAGCAGTTTATCGACTAGCGGGAGGTCAGATACGCAGTATTTT. Translation gives CASSLSTSGRSDTQYF.

V and J are TRBV7-2 and TRBJ2-1, with 7 positions matching TRBD1. The J segment lost 13 bases and the V segment lost 4 bases, leaving 7 bases of the junction unmatched. The CDR3 is 12 amino acids. Germline CDR1 SGHTA, CDR2 FQGNSA. The CDR3 region has the DNA TGTGCCAGCAGCTCCGTAAGGGGGCCTCAGTTCTTC. This sequence encodes CASSSVRGPQFF. Using reference TRBV7-2 and TRBJ2-1 for the parts outside the CDR3, the full variable domain is GAGVSQSPSNKVTEKGKDVELRCDPISGHTALYWYRQSLGQGLEFLIYFQGNSAPDKSGLPSDRFSAERTGGSVSTLTIQRTQQEDSAVYLCASSSVRGPQFFGPGTRLTVL.

The sample holds a few counts of this clonotype. The V call is TRBV7-8, the J call TRBJ1-6; D is possibly TRBD1 (5 bases). Germline V CDR1 and CDR2: SGHVS, FQNEAQ. The ends were cut back, 6 bases at V and 8 bases at J, with 17 bases in the middle. This CDR3 has 15 residues. The CDR3 sequence is CASRGGQGRYSPLHF. The CDR3 DNA reads TGTGCCAGCAGGGGTGGGCAGGGACGGTATTCACCCCTCCACTTT.

The sample holds a few counts of this clonotype. The rearrangement uses TRBV12-5 and TRBJ2-2, with D perhaps TRBD2 (6 bases). CDR1 is LGHNT, CDR2 FRNRAP, per germline. CDR3 size: 17 residues. V lost 2 bases and J 5 bases, leaving 18 bases between the germline ends. CDR3 coding DNA: TGTGCTAGTGGTTTGCCACCTAGTTGGGGGGATACCGGGGAGCTGTTTTTT. Amino acid sequence: CASGLPPSWGDTGELFF.

This chain joins TRBV4-3 and TRBJ1-1; D not certain. The germline CDR1 and CDR2 sequences are LGHNA and YSLEER. This CDR3 has 16 amino acids. Trimming stripped 0 bases from V and 1 base from J, with 12 bases between. CDR3 DNA: TGCGCCAGCAGCCAAGATCGGATGGGGTCGAACACTGAAGCTTTCTTT. Protein sequence: CASSQDRMGSNTEAFF.

The chain has TRBV12-3 or TRBV12-4 and TRBJ2-3; 10 bases are shared with TRBD2. V lost 5 bases and J lost 4; bases outside the gene matches: 6. The CDR3 totals 15 residues. The CDR3: CASSPTSGAADTQYF. As DNA, the CDR3 is TGTGCCAGCAGTCCCACTAGCGGGGCCGCAGATACGCAGTATTTT.

This rearrangement joins TRBV19 to TRBJ1-1; D perhaps matches TRBD1 (5 bases). The germline V gene has CDR1 LNHDA and CDR2 SQIVND (reference sequence). Trimming took 3 bases from V and 10 from J, leaving 9 bases between them. The length of the CDR3 is 11 residues. Here the CDR3 reads CASSMQGRAFF. CDR3 bases: TGTGCCAGTAGTATGCAGGGTCGAGCTTTCTTT.

The gene calls are TRBV4-1 and TRBJ2-3; TRBD2 matches at 8 bases. This CDR3 comprises 16 residues. Looked up from germline, CDR1 is MGHRA and CDR2 is YSYEKL. V was pared by 1 base and J by 1 base, with 4 bases of the junction left unmatched. CDR3 residues: CASSQAGTRGTDTQYF. CDR3 bases: TGCGCCAGCAGCCAAGCTGGGACTAGAGGCACAGATACGCAGTATTTT.

This sequence joins TRBV7-9 and TRBJ2-1; D perhaps matches TRBD1 (5 bases). Per germline, CDR1 SEHNR and CDR2 FQNEAQ (reference sequence). Trimming shortened V by 3 bases and J by 8 bases, and 17 bases separated the two germline ends. This CDR3 has 15 amino acids. The CDR3 spells CASSFGYQGSHEQFF. The CDR3 DNA sequence: TGTGCCAGCAGCTTCGGTTACCAGGGTTCTCATGAGCAGTTCTTC.

This chain's CDR3 is CSARDLAQGDYGYTF. The DNA of the CDR3 is TGCAGTGCTAGAGATCTGGCTCAGGGGGACTATGGCTACACCTTC. The V and J genes are TRBV20-1 and TRBJ1-2; 7 bases map to TRBD1. Per germline, CDR1 DFQATT and CDR2 SNEGSKA (reference sequence). Losses at the gene ends were 0 bases for V and 3 bases for J; bases not matched to a gene: 7. There are 15 residues in the CDR3.